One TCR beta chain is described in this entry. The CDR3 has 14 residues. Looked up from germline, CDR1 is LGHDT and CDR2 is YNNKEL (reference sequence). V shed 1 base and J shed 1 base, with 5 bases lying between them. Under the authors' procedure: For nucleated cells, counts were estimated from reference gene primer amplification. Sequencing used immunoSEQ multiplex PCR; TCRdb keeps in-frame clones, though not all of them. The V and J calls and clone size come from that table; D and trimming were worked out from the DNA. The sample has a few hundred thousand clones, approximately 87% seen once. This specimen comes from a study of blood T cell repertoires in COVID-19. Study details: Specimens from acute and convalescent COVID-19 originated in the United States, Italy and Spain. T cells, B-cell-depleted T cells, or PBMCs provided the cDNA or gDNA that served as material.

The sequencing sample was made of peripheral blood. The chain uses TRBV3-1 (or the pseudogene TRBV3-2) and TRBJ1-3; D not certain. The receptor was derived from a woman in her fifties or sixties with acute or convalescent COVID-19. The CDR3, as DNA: TGTGCCAGCAGCCAAGGAGGATCTGGAAACACCATATATTTT. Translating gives CASSQGGSGNTIYF.